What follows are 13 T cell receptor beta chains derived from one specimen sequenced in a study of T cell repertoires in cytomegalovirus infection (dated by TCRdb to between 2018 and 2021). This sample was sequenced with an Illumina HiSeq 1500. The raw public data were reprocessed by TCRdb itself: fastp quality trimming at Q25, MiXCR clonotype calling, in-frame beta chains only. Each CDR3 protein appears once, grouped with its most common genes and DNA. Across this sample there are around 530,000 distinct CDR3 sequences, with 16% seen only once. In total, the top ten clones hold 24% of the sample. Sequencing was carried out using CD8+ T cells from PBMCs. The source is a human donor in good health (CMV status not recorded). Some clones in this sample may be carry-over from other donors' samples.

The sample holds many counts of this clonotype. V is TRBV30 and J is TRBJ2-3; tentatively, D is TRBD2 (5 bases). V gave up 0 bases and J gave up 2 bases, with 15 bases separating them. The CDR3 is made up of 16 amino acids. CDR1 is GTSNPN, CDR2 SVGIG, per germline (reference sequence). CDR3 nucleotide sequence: TGTGCCTGGAGTGTACCGGAGGTCAAAACCACAGATACGCAGTATTTT. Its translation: CAWSVPEVKTTDTQYF.

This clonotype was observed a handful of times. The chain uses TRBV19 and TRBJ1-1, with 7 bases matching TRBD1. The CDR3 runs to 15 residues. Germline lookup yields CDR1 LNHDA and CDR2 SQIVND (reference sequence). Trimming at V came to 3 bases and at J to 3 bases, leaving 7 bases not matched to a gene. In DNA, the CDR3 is TGTGCCAGTAGTATCCTCTACAGGGGCTACACTGAAGCTTTCTTT. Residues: CASSILYRGYTEAFF.

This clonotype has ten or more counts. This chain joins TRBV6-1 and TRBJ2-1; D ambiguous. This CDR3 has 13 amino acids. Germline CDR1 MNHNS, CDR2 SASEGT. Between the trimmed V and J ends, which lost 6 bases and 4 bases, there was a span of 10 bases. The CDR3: CASREPGYNEQFF. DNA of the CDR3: TGTGCCAGCAGAGAACCTGGATACAATGAGCAGTTCTTC.

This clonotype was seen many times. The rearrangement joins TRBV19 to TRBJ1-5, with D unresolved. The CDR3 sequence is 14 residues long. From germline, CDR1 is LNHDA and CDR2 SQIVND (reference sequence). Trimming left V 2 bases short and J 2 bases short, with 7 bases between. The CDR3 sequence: CASSIREGNQPQHF. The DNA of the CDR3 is TGTGCCAGTAGTATAAGAGAAGGCAATCAGCCCCAGCATTTT.

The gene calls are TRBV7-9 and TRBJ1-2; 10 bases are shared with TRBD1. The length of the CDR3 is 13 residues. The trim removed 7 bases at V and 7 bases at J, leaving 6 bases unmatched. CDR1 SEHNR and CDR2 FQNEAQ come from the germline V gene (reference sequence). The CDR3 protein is CASTRDRGSGYTF. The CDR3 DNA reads TGTGCCAGCACTCGGGACAGGGGTTCTGGCTACACCTTC.

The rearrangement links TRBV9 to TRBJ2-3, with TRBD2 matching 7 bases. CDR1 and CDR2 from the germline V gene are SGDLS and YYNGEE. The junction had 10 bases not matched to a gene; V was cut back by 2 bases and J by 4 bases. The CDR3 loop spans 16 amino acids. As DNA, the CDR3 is TGTGCCAGCAGCGTTGGGACTACCCCTCGGGCAGATACGCAGTATTTT. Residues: CASSVGTTPRADTQYF.

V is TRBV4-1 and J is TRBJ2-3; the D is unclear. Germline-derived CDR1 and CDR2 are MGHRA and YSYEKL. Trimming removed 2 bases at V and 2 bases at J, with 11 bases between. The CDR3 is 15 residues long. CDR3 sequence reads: CASSQTTYLTDTQYF. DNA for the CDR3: TGCGCCAGCAGCCAAACGACTTACCTCACAGATACGCAGTATTTT.

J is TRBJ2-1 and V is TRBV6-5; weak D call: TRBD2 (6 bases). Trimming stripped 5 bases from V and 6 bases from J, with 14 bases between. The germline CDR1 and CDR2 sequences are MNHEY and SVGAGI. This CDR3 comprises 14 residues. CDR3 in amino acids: CASSRDSDSNEQFF. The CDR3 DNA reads TGTGCCAGCAGTCGGGACTCTGACTCCAATGAGCAGTTCTTC.

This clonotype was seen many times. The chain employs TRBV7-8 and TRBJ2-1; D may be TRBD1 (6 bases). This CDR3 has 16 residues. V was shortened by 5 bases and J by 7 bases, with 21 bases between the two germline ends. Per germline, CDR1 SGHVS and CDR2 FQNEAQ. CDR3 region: CASSNPGQGIRNEQFF. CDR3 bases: TGTGCCAGCAGCAATCCCGGGCAGGGGATAAGGAATGAGCAGTTCTTC. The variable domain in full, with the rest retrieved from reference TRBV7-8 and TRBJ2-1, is GAGVSQSPRYKVAKRGQDVALRCDPISGHVSLFWYQQALGQGPEFLTYFQNEAQLDKSGLPSDRFFAERPEGSVSTLKIQRTQQEDSAVYLCASSNPGQGIRNEQFFGPGTRLTVL.

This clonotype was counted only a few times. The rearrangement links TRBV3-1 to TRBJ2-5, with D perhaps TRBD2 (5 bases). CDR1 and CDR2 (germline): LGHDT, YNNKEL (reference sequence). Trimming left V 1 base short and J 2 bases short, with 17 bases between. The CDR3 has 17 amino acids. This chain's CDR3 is CASSQAEVPAVQETQYF. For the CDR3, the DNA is TGTGCCAGCAGCCAAGCCGAGGTTCCAGCGGTACAAGAGACCCAGTACTTC.

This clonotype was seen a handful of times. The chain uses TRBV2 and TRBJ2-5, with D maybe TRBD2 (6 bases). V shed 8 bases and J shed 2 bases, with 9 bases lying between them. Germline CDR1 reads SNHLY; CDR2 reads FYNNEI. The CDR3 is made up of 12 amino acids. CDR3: CASVAGQETQYF. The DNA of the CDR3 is TGTGCCAGCGTGGCGGGACAAGAGACCCAGTACTTC.

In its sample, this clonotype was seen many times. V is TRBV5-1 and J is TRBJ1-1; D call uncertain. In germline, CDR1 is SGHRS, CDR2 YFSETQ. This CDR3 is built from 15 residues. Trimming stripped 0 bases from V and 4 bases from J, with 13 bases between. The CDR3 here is CASSLGGNRGTEAFF. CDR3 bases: TGCGCCAGCAGCTTGGGTGGAAACCGAGGCACTGAAGCTTTCTTT.

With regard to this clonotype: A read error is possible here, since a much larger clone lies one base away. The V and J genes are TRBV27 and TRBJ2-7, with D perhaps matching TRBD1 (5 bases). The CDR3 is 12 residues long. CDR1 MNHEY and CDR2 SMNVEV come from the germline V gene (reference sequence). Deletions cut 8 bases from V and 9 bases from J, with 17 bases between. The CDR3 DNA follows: TGTGCCAGCCAAAAGGCAGGGCGCGTGCAGTACTTC. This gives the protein CASQKAGRVQYF.